These 20 T cell receptor beta chains originate from one sample sequenced in a study of T cells in Graves' hyperthyroidism and ophthalmopathy. Template material for amplifying TCR beta CDR3 regions consisted of RNA transcripts. HTBI primers were used for first-round RT-PCR of the TCR CDR3. MiXCR was run by TCRdb on the multiplex PCR reads, yielding one entry per CDR3 protein. The sample lists fewer than 650,000 distinct CDR3 sequences; about 15% were seen once. Specimen: blood. The receptors originated from a middle-aged woman with Graves' hyperthyroidism.

This clonotype was counted at least ten times. This chain uses TRBV20-1 with TRBJ2-7, with D hard to call. V was shortened by 3 bases and J by 2 bases, with 14 bases between the two germline ends. This CDR3 region has 14 residues. Germline V gene sequence: CDR1 DFQATT, CDR2 SNEGSKA (reference sequence). The CDR3: CSASSGLTAYEQYF. The CDR3 DNA reads as TGCAGTGCTAGTTCCGGGTTAACGGCCTACGAGCAGTACTTC.

This clonotype was picked up a small number of times. This rearrangement joins TRBV15 to TRBJ2-1; D is undetermined. The V gene's germline CDR1 is LNHNV and CDR2 YYDKDF (reference sequence). Trimming shortened V by 5 bases and J by 9 bases, and 17 bases separated the two germline ends. CDR3 size: 14 residues. CDR3 region: CATSPTGPQPEQFF. The DNA of the CDR3 is TGTGCCACCAGCCCAACTGGACCTCAACCTGAGCAGTTCTTC. Variable domain in full (rest from reference TRBV15 and TRBJ2-1): DAMVIQNPRYQVTQFGKPVTLSCSQTLNHNVMYWYQQKSSQAPKLLFHYYDKDFNNEADTPDNFQSRRPNTSFCFLDIRSPGLGDTAMYLCATSPTGPQPEQFFGPGTRLTVL.

This clonotype appeared many times. The rearrangement uses TRBV6-1 and TRBJ2-3; 9 bases align to TRBD2. This CDR3 has 16 residues. The V and J ends lost 6 bases and 2 bases, in that order; junction bases with no gene match: 9. Germline CDR1 is MNHNS and CDR2 is SASEGT. In nucleotides, the CDR3 is TGTGCCAGCAGGTTGGTTGCGGGAGGGACCACAGATACGCAGTATTTT. This codes for CASRLVAGGTTDTQYF.

This clonotype was seen more than once but under ten times. The chain carries TRBV20-1 and TRBJ2-1; D not certain. This CDR3 region has 12 residues. The germline V gene has CDR1 DFQATT and CDR2 SNEGSKA (reference sequence). Trimming cost V 2 bases and J 7 bases, with 9 bases left between them. The DNA for the CDR3 is TGCAGTGCTAGAACCTTAGTTAATGAGCAGTTCTTC. As protein: CSARTLVNEQFF.

This clonotype was detected a few times. The V gene is TRBV28, the J gene TRBJ1-4; D not certain. V shed 6 bases and J shed 4 bases, with 6 bases lying between them. Per the germline V gene, CDR1 is MDHEN and CDR2 is SYDVKM. The CDR3 consists of 12 residues. The CDR3, as DNA: TGTGCCAGCAGGGCCATTAATGAAAAACTGTTTTTT. Its protein is CASRAINEKLFF. The variable domain in full, completed from reference TRBV28 and TRBJ1-4, reads DVKVTQSSRYLVKRTGEKVFLECVQDMDHENMFWYRQDPGLGLRLIYFSYDVKMKEKGDIPEGYSVSREKKERFSLILESASTNQTSMYLCASRAINEKLFFGSGTQLSVL.

The CDR3 spells CASSQVGLAGEETQYF. The CDR3, as DNA: TGTGCCAGCAGCCAAGTGGGACTAGCGGGAGAAGAGACCCAGTACTTC. The chain combines TRBV3-1 with TRBJ2-5; 14 nucleotides line up with TRBD2. The V gene end was trimmed by 1 base and the J gene end by 3 bases; junction bases not matched to a gene: 1. The CDR3 loop spans 16 amino acids. CDR1 is LGHDT and CDR2 is YNNKEL in the germline V gene (reference sequence).

This clonotype showed up many times. This sequence joins TRBV20-1 and TRBJ2-7, with 11 bases that match TRBD2. J lost 4 bases, V lost 5 bases, and 1 base had no gene match. The CDR3 extends over 12 amino acids. CDR1 DFQATT and CDR2 SNEGSKA come from the germline V gene (reference sequence). The chain's CDR3 is CSAGTSGYEQYF. The CDR3 region has the DNA TGCAGTGCTGGGACTAGCGGTTACGAGCAGTACTTC.

This clonotype appeared many times. The gene calls are TRBV18 and TRBJ1-1; weak D call: TRBD1 (6 bases). The CDR3 runs to 15 residues. Germline V CDR1 and CDR2: KGHSH, LQKENI. CDR3 protein: CATSGQTGRRTEAFF. The CDR3 DNA follows: TGTGCTACCTCCGGCCAAACAGGGAGAAGGACTGAAGCTTTCTTT.

This clonotype was detected ten times or more. The rearrangement links TRBV20-1 to TRBJ1-1; D is perhaps TRBD1 (5 bases). Germline V gene lookup returns CDR1 DFQATT and CDR2 SNEGSKA (reference sequence). V was clipped by 6 bases and J by 1 base, with 18 bases between them. The CDR3 extends over 15 amino acids. The CDR3 loop is CSAPRGSGRNTEAFF. CDR3 sequence (DNA): TGCAGTGCCCCGCGGGGGTCAGGGAGGAACACTGAAGCTTTCTTT.

This clonotype showed up many times. The chain has TRBV11-1 and TRBJ2-5; 13 bases are a match to TRBD2. The length of the CDR3 is 15 residues. Germline loops: CDR1 SGHAT, CDR2 FQDESV (reference sequence). J was trimmed by 5 bases and V by 5 bases; bases with no gene match: 5. The CDR3 reads CASSRTSGRGETQYF. The CDR3, as DNA: TGTGCCAGCAGCCGGACTAGCGGGAGAGGCGAGACCCAGTACTTC.

This clonotype was found many times. The V call is TRBV29-1, the J call TRBJ2-3; 7 bases agree with TRBD1. Germline V lookup: CDR1 SQVTM, CDR2 ANQGSEA. The CDR3 extends over 14 amino acids. With 6 bases clipped from V and 5 bases from J, the junction kept 11 bases outside the gene matches. The CDR3 DNA sequence: TGCAGCGTCGAGCGACAGGGCAGGGAAGATACGCAGTATTTT. Its translation: CSVERQGREDTQYF.

This clonotype was counted ten times or more. The rearrangement joins TRBV7-9 to TRBJ2-3; D might be TRBD2 (5 bases). Germline CDR1 SEHNR, CDR2 FQNEAQ (reference sequence). The CDR3 loop spans 18 amino acids. V was shortened by 2 bases and J by 0 bases, with 18 bases between the two germline ends. Written as DNA, the CDR3 is TGTGCCAGCAGCTTATCGAGCGGAAAGACCTCTAGCACAGATACGCAGTATTTT. Translation gives CASSLSSGKTSSTDTQYF.

There are a few counts of this clonotype. This chain joins TRBV4-1 and TRBJ2-1, with 8 bases that match TRBD2. V lost 5 bases, J lost 3 bases, and 6 bases stayed unmatched. Germline CDR1 and CDR2: MGHRA and YSYEKL. The CDR3 length is 15 residues. DNA for the CDR3: TGCGCCAGCAGCGTCAATAGCGGGATCTACAATGAGCAGTTCTTC. This gives the protein CASSVNSGIYNEQFF.

This clonotype was recorded many times. J is TRBJ1-2 and V is TRBV28; D unclear. The length of the CDR3 is 15 residues. Trimming left V 7 bases short and J 0 bases short, with 15 bases between. Germline loops: CDR1 MDHEN, CDR2 SYDVKM. The CDR3 nucleotides are TGTGCCAGCACCCAACCTGACGGAGCTAACTATGGCTACACCTTC. This translates into CASTQPDGANYGYTF.

The chain uses TRBV28 and TRBJ1-3; no clear D. Trimming stripped 6 bases from V and 0 bases from J, with 9 bases between. The length of the CDR3 is 14 residues. Germline loops: CDR1 MDHEN, CDR2 SYDVKM. In nucleotides, the CDR3 is TGTGCCAGCAGCCCCCCCGGCTCTGGAAACACCATATATTTT. Protein: CASSPPGSGNTIYF.

The table lists this clonotype with many counts. The chain employs TRBV6-2 or TRBV6-3 and TRBJ2-1; 8 bases map to TRBD2. There are 15 residues in the CDR3. Germline V gives CDR1 MNHEY, CDR2 SVGEGT. The J segment lost 8 bases and the V segment lost 10 bases, leaving 16 bases of the junction unmatched. CDR3 sequence: CATSHGRGVWDEQFF. The CDR3 DNA sequence: TGTGCCACATCCCATGGGCGGGGGGTGTGGGATGAGCAGTTCTTC.

In its sample, this clonotype was seen a few times. A much more abundant neighbour one base away suggests this may be a read error. The V gene is TRBV5-1, the J gene TRBJ1-1; tentatively, D is TRBD1 (5 bases). The CDR3 extends over 17 amino acids. From germline, CDR1 is SGHRS and CDR2 YFSETQ. The CDR3: CASSPTGPSLLNTKAFF. Written as DNA, the CDR3 is TGCGCCAGCAGCCCGACGGGGCCCAGCTTATTGAACACTAAAGCTTTCTTT.

This chain links TRBV19 with TRBJ2-7; no firm D call. The germline V gene encodes CDR1 LNHDA and CDR2 SQIVND (reference sequence). The CDR3 extends over 15 amino acids. V gave up 1 base and J gave up 7 bases, with 17 bases separating them. Here the CDR3 reads CASSIAIQKSSEQYF. CDR3 nucleotides: TGTGCCAGTAGTATAGCCATCCAGAAATCTTCAGAGCAGTACTTC.

The chain employs TRBV19 and TRBJ1-5; the D gene is possibly TRBD1 (5 bases). Trimming stripped 3 bases from V and 0 bases from J, with 15 bases between. The V gene's germline CDR1 is LNHDA and CDR2 SQIVND (reference sequence). This CDR3 spans 17 amino acids. CDR3 region: CASSIFFLGDSNQPQHF. The CDR3, as DNA: TGTGCCAGTAGTATTTTTTTTCTGGGGGATAGCAATCAGCCCCAGCATTTT.

This clonotype has a count of ten or more. V and J are TRBV2 and TRBJ2-5; a possible D gene is TRBD2 (6 bases). Trimming removed 5 bases from V and 2 bases from J, with 12 bases in between. Germline V gene data show CDR1 as SNHLY and CDR2 as FYNNEI. The CDR3 has 14 residues. For the CDR3, the DNA is TGTGCCAGCAGTCTCCCTAGCGCACAAGAGACCCAGTACTTC. Protein product: CASSLPSAQETQYF.